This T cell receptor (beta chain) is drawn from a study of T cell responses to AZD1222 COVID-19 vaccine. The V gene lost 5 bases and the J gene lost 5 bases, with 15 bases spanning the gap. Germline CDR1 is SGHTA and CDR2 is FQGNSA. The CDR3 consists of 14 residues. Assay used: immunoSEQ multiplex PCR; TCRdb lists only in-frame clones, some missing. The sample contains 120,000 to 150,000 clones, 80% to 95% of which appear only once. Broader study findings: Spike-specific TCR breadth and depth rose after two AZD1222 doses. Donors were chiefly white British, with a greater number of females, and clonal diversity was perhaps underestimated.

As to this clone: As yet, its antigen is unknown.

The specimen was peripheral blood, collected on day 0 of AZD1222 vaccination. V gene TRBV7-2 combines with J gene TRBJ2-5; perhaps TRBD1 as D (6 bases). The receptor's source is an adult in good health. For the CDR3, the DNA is TGTGCCAGCAGCACGATTGGGGGCCGTGAGACCCAGTACTTC. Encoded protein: CASSTIGGRETQYF.